This record concerns one T cell receptor beta chain sequence. This clonotype was recorded at least ten times. Its antigen is unknown. Nothing much larger sits one base from this clone, and base qualities are not available. This sample is part of a study of T cells in Graves' hyperthyroidism and ophthalmopathy (dated by TCRdb to between 2018 and 2021). General notes on the study: Peripheral blood samples were taken at the time of initial diagnosis, prior to any treatment. An independent validation cohort of fewer than 20 hyperthyroidism patients and more than 15 patients who later progressed to ophthalmopathy tested prospective prediction of ophthalmopathy. For training and testing, the 100 or so patients in the discovery cohort were randomly divided in a 7:3 ratio. The paper reports TCR Vbeta CDR3 sequencing of approximately 140 peripheral blood samples: 40 to 45 ophthalmopathy, fewer than 85 hyperthyroidism and 17 progressor patients. After sampling, hyperthyroidism patients received methimazole starting at 30 mg daily, and ophthalmopathy patients received high-dose intravenous methylprednisolone. To identify TCR V-J signatures that set the groups apart, the researchers used a discovery cohort of 100 patients, made up of fewer than 50 with Graves' ophthalmopathy and some 58 with stable Graves' hyperthyroidism. In six Graves' hyperthyroidism patients, the study also compared T-cell repertoires from thyroid tissue with T-cell repertoires from blood. The paper as a whole reports these results and caveats: During validation, the model predicted progression to ophthalmopathy a median of approximately 7 months ahead of onset, with approximately 70% sensitivity and almost 75% specificity. A 13 V-J signature model separated ophthalmopathy from stable hyperthyroidism, with approximately 86% sensitivity and 81.08% specificity in cross-validation and 80%/75% in testing. No statistical method was used to fix the sample size in advance, and group allocation was not hidden from the investigators. Most expanded thyroid clonotypes (frequency above 0.001) were also found in blood, which suggests that blood repertoires may mirror thyroid immune responses.

According to the germline V gene, CDR1 reads MNHEY and CDR2 reads SVGEGT. The CDR3 measures 14 amino acids from cysteine to phenylalanine. Only CDR3 DNA is held: 42 bases, read in frame from base 1. For this chain, trimming is 5 bases at the V end and 3 bases at the J end, and the number of junction bases without a gene match is 4. TCR beta CDR3 regions were amplified from RNA transcripts. A first-round RT-PCR of the TCR CDR3 used the HTBI primer set with the Qiagen OneStep RT-PCR kit. The libraries were constructed in a second round of multiplex PCR and then size-selected and purified. Paired-end sequencing of the libraries was performed with 100 bp reads on an Illumina HiSeq2000. Concerning the study's data processing: Raw data were processed with SOAPnuke, discarding reads with adapters, uncalled bases, mean Phred below 15, or no exact constant-primer or identifier match. High-quality paired reads were merged with COPE v1.2.5, and unique nucleotide sequences were defined as clonotypes. Clonotypes were aligned to IMGT TRBV, TRBD and TRBJ reference segments using MiTCR v1.1. The analysis included only V-J combinations with a frequency above 0.0001, which together covered 99.2% of the repertoires. A TCS score was defined as the ratio of F50 (clonal expansion) to E x V (chaos), with BLOSUM62-based TCRdist applied between CDR3 peptides within each V-J. Welch's t-statistics and random forest reduced fewer than 600 V-J features to fewer than 15, which were used in a naive Bayes classifier (R e1071). The raw public data were reprocessed by TCRdb itself: fastp quality trimming at Q25, MiXCR clonotype calling, in-frame beta chains only. Rows are combined by CDR3 protein, so each entry shows the most common genes and DNA. TCRdb's processing, not the authors' own work, is the source of the V and J calls. The sample profile shows hundreds of thousands of distinct CDR3 sequences; about a sixth of them were found once. The top ten clonotypes cover around 26% of the sample.

In the ophthalmopathy patients, disease was moderately to severely active, with a Clinical Activity Score of 3 or more, a NOSPECS grade of 4 or more, and a duration of less than 3 months. Patients with uncontrolled infections, other autoimmune diseases, pregnancy or lactation were excluded. Clinical symptoms, serum thyroxine and TRAb, thyroid ultrasound, and orbital computed tomography formed the basis for the diagnoses. Ficoll-Paque density gradient centrifugation was used to isolate PBMCs from about 9 ml of fresh peripheral blood. Total RNA was extracted using Trizol reagent, and RNA quality was assessed on an Agilent 2100 Bioanalyzer.

The clonotype originates from a woman younger than 30 with Graves' ophthalmopathy. The sequenced sample consisted of blood. The sequence is built from TRBV6-2 or TRBV6-3 and TRBJ2-3; 8 bases in the middle match TRBD2. The CDR3 corresponds to CASSGLAQTDTQYF. The DNA sequence is as follows: TGTGCCAGCAGTGGACTAGCACAGACAGATACGCAGTATTTT.